A selection of T cell receptor beta chains follows, all from one sample in a study of blood T cell repertoires in COVID-19. Sequencing was performed with immunoSEQ multiplex PCR; in TCRdb, only in-frame clones are kept and a portion is missing. The table lists approximately 260,000 clones, under 95% of them singletons, with 1.5% to 2% in the top ten. Sequenced material: PBMCs or T cells enriched from blood (not recorded which). The receptors derive from a woman aged 18 to 35 who had recovered from COVID-19. Both conserved end residues are part of each CDR3. Each record gives: clone size, V gene, J gene, D gene, CDR3 DNA, CDR3 protein. D genes are given only for firm matches. For some rows the clone size is stated as once, few or many, or as a class when expanded; others skip it.

size: -; V: TRBV11-3; J: TRBJ1-2; D: TRBD1; DNA: TGTGCCAGCAGCGAGGTGCGGCAGGGGGCCTATGGCTACACCTTC; CDR3: CASSEVRQGAYGYTF
size: -; V: TRBV6-4; J: TRBJ1-5; D: -; DNA: TGTGCCAGCAGTGAAGAGAAGGGGGTAGAGTGTCAGCCCCAGCATTTT; CDR3: CASSEEKGVECQPQHF
size: once; V: TRBV3-1/TRBV3-2; J: TRBJ1-6; D: TRBD1; DNA: TGTGCCAGCAGCCAACCCGCCAGACAGGGCTTCTCCTATAATTCACCCCTCCACTTT; CDR3: CASSQPARQGFSYNSPLHF
size: -; V: TRBV29-1; J: TRBJ1-4; D: TRBD1; DNA: TGCAGCGTTGAAGACCAGGGGGATCGTGAAAAACTGTTTTTT; CDR3: CSVEDQGDREKLFF
size: -; V: TRBV19; J: TRBJ1-2; D: TRBD1; DNA: TGTGCCAGTACCATGCTGGGACAGGGGGTCTCTAACTATGGCTACACCTTC; CDR3: CASTMLGQGVSNYGYTF
size: -; V: TRBV9; J: TRBJ2-2; D: TRBD1; DNA: TGTGCCAGCAGCGGTAGAGGACAGGGACCGTCCGGGGAGCTGTTTTTT; CDR3: CASSGRGQGPSGELFF
size: once; V: TRBV19; J: TRBJ2-1; D: -; DNA: TGTGCCAGTAGTAGACTAGATTACAATGAGCAGTTCTTC; CDR3: CASSRLDYNEQFF
size: -; V: TRBV10-3; J: TRBJ1-1; D: -; DNA: TGTGCCATCAGGGACAGAAGGAACACTGAAGCTTTCTTT; CDR3: CAIRDRRNTEAFF
size: -; V: TRBV10-3; J: TRBJ2-7; D: -; DNA: TGTGCCATCAGTGAGTCACATCGCTACGAGCAGTACTTC; CDR3: CAISESHRYEQYF
size: -; V: TRBV2; J: TRBJ1-2; D: -; DNA: TGTGCCAGCAGTGAAAACAGCCACTATGGCTACACCTTC; CDR3: CASSENSHYGYTF
size: -; V: TRBV29-1; J: TRBJ1-4; D: TRBD1; DNA: TGCAGCGGCGGACAGGGCGAAAAACTGTTTTTT; CDR3: CSGGQGEKLFF
size: -; V: TRBV11-2; J: TRBJ1-2; D: -; DNA: TGTGCCAGCACCACAATATCCCGGGGACTTCACTATGGCTACACCTTC; CDR3: CASTTISRGLHYGYTF
size: -; V: TRBV4-2; J: TRBJ1-5; D: -; DNA: TGTGCCAGCAGCCAAGATTTTAGCCAGCCCCAGCATTTT; CDR3: CASSQDFSQPQHF
size: -; V: TRBV19; J: TRBJ1-2; D: TRBD1; DNA: TGTGCCAGTAGTGTTAACAGGGGGTACGGCTACACCTTC; CDR3: CASSVNRGYGYTF
size: -; V: TRBV24-1; J: TRBJ2-7; D: -; DNA: TGTGCCACCAGTGGTCGGGGTACCTACGAGCAGTACTTC; CDR3: CATSGRGTYEQYF
size: once; V: TRBV28; J: TRBJ2-5; D: TRBD2; DNA: TGTGCCAGCAGTTTTGGGACGACTAGCGTACAAGAGACCCAGTACTTC; CDR3: CASSFGTTSVQETQYF
size: -; V: TRBV29-1; J: TRBJ1-4; D: -; DNA: TGCAGCGCCGGAGGCAGGGGCTCAGAAAAACTGTTTTTT; CDR3: CSAGGRGSEKLFF